These 9 T cell receptor beta chains were sequenced from one sample in a study of blood T cell repertoires in COVID-19. Clones were read by immunoSEQ multiplex PCR, and TCRdb kept only the in-frame ones, dropping some. Of under 150,000 clones in the sample, approximately 80% were seen once. Sample: peripheral blood. Receptor source: a woman aged 35 to 49 with active or convalescent COVID-19.

This clone came up once. CDR3 protein: CASAQGALSNQPQHF. The CDR3 nucleotides read TGTGCCAGCGCCCAGGGGGCGCTTAGCAATCAGCCCCAGCATTTT. The rearrangement joins TRBV27 to TRBJ1-5, with 8 nucleotides matching TRBD1. The ends lost 8 bases at V and 0 bases at J; junction bases unmatched: 6. There are 15 residues in the CDR3. Germline loops: CDR1 MNHEY, CDR2 SMNVEV (reference sequence).

The CDR3 sequence is CASSRDFSETQYF. The CDR3 bases are TGTGCCAGCAGCCGGGATTTCTCTGAGACCCAGTACTTC. This chain connects TRBV6-5 to TRBJ2-5; D perhaps matches TRBD2 (5 bases). The V gene's germline CDR1 is MNHEY and CDR2 SVGAGI. V was pared by 6 bases and J by 5 bases, with 13 bases between. This CDR3 has 13 residues.

The genes are TRBV28 and TRBJ1-2; unclear D gene. This CDR3 has 12 residues. V gave up 6 bases and J gave up 4 bases, with 9 bases separating them. CDR1 and CDR2 (germline): MDHEN, SYDVKM. CDR3 amino acids: CASSLEAYGYTF. The CDR3 DNA follows: TGTGCCAGCAGCCTAGAGGCCTATGGCTACACCTTC.

This sequence joins TRBV18 and TRBJ1-4; no clear D gene. In germline, CDR1 is KGHSH, CDR2 LQKENI. This CDR3 spans 16 amino acids. V gave up 6 bases and J gave up 0 bases, with 14 bases separating them. The CDR3 DNA reads TGTGCCAGCTCCCCGATCAGGAGGGCAACTAATGAAAAACTGTTTTTT. Its protein is CASSPIRRATNEKLFF.

This rearrangement joins TRBV30 to TRBJ1-3, with D maybe TRBD1 (6 bases). The CDR3 covers 14 residues. The germline CDR1 and CDR2 sequences are GTSNPN and SVGIG (reference sequence). V was shortened by 6 bases and J by 2 bases, with 14 bases between the two germline ends. CDR3 in DNA: TGTGCCTGCTCTAGGGGGAGAGCTGGAAACACCATATATTTT. Its translation is CACSRGRAGNTIYF.

The chain employs TRBV18 and TRBJ1-2; no clear D gene. Germline V lookup: CDR1 KGHSH, CDR2 LQKENI. V lost 5 bases and J lost 8, with 24 bases in between. CDR3 size: 16 residues. CDR3 nucleotides: TGTGCCAGCTCAGGTCGTCAGGCCGGACTGTCTTTAGGCTACACCTTC. It codes for CASSGRQAGLSLGYTF.

The J gene is TRBJ2-7, the V gene TRBV27; 9 bases map to TRBD2. J lost 2 bases, V lost 3 bases, and 2 bases had no gene match. The CDR3 contains 14 residues. CDR1 and CDR2 from the germline V gene are MNHEY and SMNVEV (reference sequence). The CDR3 reads CASSLTSGPYEQYF. As DNA, the CDR3 is TGTGCCAGCAGTTTGACTAGCGGACCCTACGAGCAGTACTTC.

The chain employs TRBV27 and TRBJ2-5; no reliable D call. This CDR3 region has 15 residues. In germline, CDR1 is MNHEY, CDR2 SMNVEV (reference sequence). With 7 bases removed from V and 2 bases from J, the gap between germline ends came to 17 bases. CDR3 sequence reads: CASTSRAARQETQYF. The CDR3 bases are TGTGCCAGCACGTCCCGCGCCGCGCGGCAAGAGACCCAGTACTTC.

The V gene is TRBV5-1, the J gene TRBJ2-1; 8 bases are shared with TRBD2. This CDR3 spans 15 amino acids. Germline CDR1 SGHRS, CDR2 YFSETQ. The ends lost 3 bases at V and 5 bases at J; junction bases unmatched: 7. The CDR3 nucleotides are TGCGCCAGCAGCTCGGGACTAGAACGCAACAATGAGCAGTTCTTC. Translation: CASSSGLERNNEQFF. Combining the CDR3 with reference TRBV5-1 and TRBJ2-1 gives the whole variable domain KAGVTQTPRYLIKTRGQQVTLSCSPISGHRSVSWYQQTPGQGLQFLFEYFSETQRNKGNFPGRFSGRQFSNSRSEMNVSTLELGDSALYLCASSSGLERNNEQFFGPGTRLTVL.